These 25 T cell receptor beta chains share one sample of origin, sequenced in a study of T-cell reconstitution after alpha-beta-depleted transplantation in children (dated by TCRdb to 2016 to 2017). The library was built by means of PCR. Sequencing instrument: Illumina HiSeq 2500. TCR library preparation used molecular barcoding, with unique molecular identifiers applied to normalize quantification of the TCRbeta repertoire. TCRdb reprocessing: public reads trimmed at Q25 with fastp, clones called with MiXCR, in-frame beta chains kept. A single entry per CDR3 protein holds the most common genes and DNA from its merged rows. The sample profile shows about 610,000 distinct CDR3 sequences; about 11% of them were found once. The ten largest clones represent about 4% of the sample. The sample was PBMCs from the stem cell graft donor, taken from the stem cell graft. Receptor source: a human donor who donated a stem cell graft to a child with acute myeloid leukemia.

About this clonotype: A read error may explain this, as a much larger clone is one base away. This CDR3 reads CNARAGQETQYF. As DNA, the CDR3 is TGCAATGCTAGGGCGGGCCAAGAGACCCAGTACTTC. The V gene is TRBV20-1, the J gene TRBJ2-5, with D perhaps matching TRBD2 (5 bases). Looked up from germline, CDR1 is DFQATT and CDR2 is SNEGSKA (reference sequence). The CDR3 has 12 residues.

The V and J genes are TRBV27 and TRBJ2-7; the match to TRBD2 covers 9 bases. Germline V lookup: CDR1 MNHEY, CDR2 SMNVEV (reference sequence). This CDR3 is built from 15 residues. Trimming took 4 bases from V and 6 from J; bases not matched to a gene: 10. The CDR3 reads CASSWPGLALSEQYF. In nucleotides, the CDR3 is TGTGCCAGCAGTTGGCCGGGACTAGCTCTTTCCGAGCAGTACTTC.

The sample holds many counts of this clonotype. The chain uses TRBV29-1 and TRBJ2-1, with TRBD2 identical over 11 bases. This CDR3 region has 13 residues. V shed 7 bases and J 7 bases; nucleotides not matched to a gene: 6. CDR1 is SQVTM, CDR2 ANQGSEA, per germline. CDR3 in DNA: TGCAGCGCGGGGACTAGCGGTGATAATGAGCAGTTCTTC. It translates to CSAGTSGDNEQFF.

This clonotype was detected ten times or more. This CDR3 reads CASTLYGTLQETQYF. The CDR3 DNA reads TGTGCCAGCACCCTGTACGGAACCCTACAAGAGACCCAGTACTTC. The chain is built from TRBV12-3 or TRBV12-4 and TRBJ2-5; D is ambiguous. Deletions cut 7 bases from V and 2 bases from J, with 17 bases between. The CDR3 extends over 15 amino acids.

This clonotype was seen many times. The rearrangement links TRBV12-3 or TRBV12-4 to TRBJ2-1, with 10 positions matching TRBD2. CDR3 size: 16 residues. The junction had 9 bases not matched to a gene; V was cut back by 7 bases and J by 3 bases. The CDR3 loop is CASTPGLAVYYNEQFF. The CDR3 region has the DNA TGTGCCAGCACCCCCGGACTAGCGGTTTACTACAATGAGCAGTTCTTC.

This clonotype has a handful of counts. The chain joins TRBV29-1 to TRBJ2-5; 8 nucleotides match TRBD1. Germline V lookup: CDR1 SQVTM, CDR2 ANQGSEA. The CDR3 has 13 residues. Trimming removed 4 bases from V and 5 bases from J; junction bases left unmatched: 6. CDR3 amino acids: CSVGSGGIETQYF. CDR3 nucleotide sequence: TGCAGCGTTGGGTCAGGGGGCATCGAGACCCAGTACTTC.

V gene TRBV27 combines with J gene TRBJ2-7, with D possibly TRBD2 on 6 matching bases. In germline, CDR1 is MNHEY, CDR2 SMNVEV (reference sequence). Trimming removed 5 bases from V and 7 bases from J, with 24 bases in between. The CDR3 loop spans 16 amino acids. The CDR3 DNA is TGTGCCAGCAGTCCCGGGGGAGACTGGATTTGGGGTGAGCAGTACTTC. As protein: CASSPGGDWIWGEQYF.

This clonotype was seen repeatedly, ten times or more. The chain couples TRBV20-1 to TRBJ2-7; 8 bases agree with TRBD2. After removal of 7 bases from V and 8 bases from J, the junction contained 16 bases not matched to a gene. Germline loops: CDR1 DFQATT, CDR2 SNEGSKA (reference sequence). The CDR3 consists of 14 residues. In DNA, the CDR3 is TGCAGTGGGATCGGGAGGGCCGACTTAACGAAGCAGTACTTC. This sequence encodes CSGIGRADLTKQYF.

This clonotype has at least ten counts. The V call is TRBV2, the J call TRBJ1-2; D is uncertain. V lost 4 bases and J lost 5, with 8 bases in between. Germline V CDR1 and CDR2: SNHLY, FYNNEI. The length of the CDR3 is 12 residues. CDR3 sequence: CASSADGYGYTF. CDR3 DNA sequence: TGTGCCAGCAGTGCGGACGGGTATGGCTACACCTTC.

This clonotype came up a few times. The chain combines TRBV9 with TRBJ2-5, with 16 positions matching TRBD2. CDR1 and CDR2 from the germline V gene are SGDLS and YYNGEE. The CDR3 covers 17 residues. The ends lost 4 bases at V and 5 bases at J; junction bases unmatched: 8. The CDR3 sequence is CASSWGLAGGPSETQYF. The CDR3 nucleotides are TGTGCCAGCAGCTGGGGACTAGCGGGAGGGCCTTCTGAGACCCAGTACTTC.

There are a few counts of this clonotype. The V call is TRBV5-1, the J call TRBJ2-5; possibly TRBD2 for D (6 bases). Trimming removed 0 bases from V and 5 bases from J, with 11 bases in between. From germline, CDR1 is SGHRS and CDR2 YFSETQ. This CDR3 has 14 amino acids. The CDR3: CASSLGGMRETQYF. CDR3 coding DNA: TGCGCCAGCAGCTTGGGCGGGATGAGGGAGACCCAGTACTTC. The full variable domain, with the rest looked up from reference TRBV5-1 and TRBJ2-5, is KAGVTQTPRYLIKTRGQQVTLSCSPISGHRSVSWYQQTPGQGLQFLFEYFSETQRNKGNFPGRFSGRQFSNSRSEMNVSTLELGDSALYLCASSLGGMRETQYFGPGTRLLVL.

This clonotype has a handful of counts. The chain has TRBV20-1 and TRBJ2-1, with D possibly being TRBD2 (5 bases). Germline CDR1 reads DFQATT; CDR2 reads SNEGSKA (reference sequence). CDR3 length: 16 residues. Trimming pared 5 bases from V and 1 base from J, leaving 18 bases between. CDR3 DNA sequence: TGCAGTGCTTATCTAGCCGGCCGGAGTTCCTACAATGAGCAGTTCTTC. Its protein is CSAYLAGRSSYNEQFF.

The chain links TRBV10-3 to TRBJ2-1; possible D gene TRBD2, 6 bases. Germline V gene data show CDR1 as ENHRY and CDR2 as SYGVKD. V was clipped by 0 bases and J by 2 bases, with 11 bases between them. The CDR3 is 16 amino acids. DNA for the CDR3: TGTGCCATCAGTGAGTCTAACGGGAGCCCCTACAATGAGCAGTTCTTC. Encoded protein: CAISESNGSPYNEQFF.

This chain connects TRBV25-1 to TRBJ2-4; 13 bases align to TRBD2. The CDR3 runs to 15 residues. V lost 4 bases to trimming and J lost 4 bases; unmatched junction nucleotides: 1. Per the germline V gene, CDR1 is MGHDK and CDR2 is SYGVNS. CDR3: CASSVLAGGKNIQYF. As DNA, the CDR3 is TGTGCCAGCAGTGTACTAGCGGGAGGGAAAAACATTCAGTACTTC. Full variable domain (outside the CDR3, taken from reference TRBV25-1 and TRBJ2-4): EADIYQTPRYLVIGTGKKITLECSQTMGHDKMYWYQQDPGMELHLIHYSYGVNSTEKGDLSSESTVSRIRTEHFPLTLESARPSHTSQYLCASSVLAGGKNIQYFGAGTRLSVL.

This clonotype was seen a handful of times. V gene TRBV7-2 combines with J gene TRBJ2-2; possible D gene TRBD1, 5 bases. CDR1 and CDR2 from the germline V gene are SGHTA and FQGNSA. Trimming removed 2 bases at V and 7 bases at J, with 11 bases between. This CDR3 has 14 residues. This CDR3 is CASSLNQGNGELFF. The CDR3 bases are TGTGCCAGCAGCTTAAATCAGGGCAACGGGGAGCTGTTTTTT.

In this sample, this clonotype turned up many times. J is TRBJ2-1 and V is TRBV20-1; 10 nucleotides match TRBD2. The CDR3 sequence is 14 residues long. Unmatched junction bases numbered 6, after V lost 4 bases and J lost 6 bases. The germline CDR1 and CDR2 sequences are DFQATT and SNEGSKA (reference sequence). The CDR3 coding sequence is TGCAGTGCTAAAAGGACTAGCGGTCGCAATGAGCAGTTCTTC. Translating it yields CSAKRTSGRNEQFF.

J is TRBJ2-7 and V is TRBV7-3; 9 bases map to TRBD2. V lost 1 base and J lost 4; bases outside the gene matches: 8. CDR1 is SGHTA and CDR2 is FQGTGA in the germline V gene. The CDR3 consists of 16 residues. CDR3 protein: CASSLRGAGGGYEQYF. DNA for the CDR3: TGTGCCAGCAGCTTAAGGGGTGCGGGAGGGGGTTACGAGCAGTACTTC.

The chain combines TRBV27 with TRBJ2-1; D may be TRBD1 (6 bases). The CDR3 has 14 residues. V lost 8 bases, J lost 8 bases, and 19 bases lay in between. Germline values: CDR1 MNHEY, CDR2 SMNVEV (reference sequence). CDR3 nucleotides: TGTGCCAGCCGTCGGGCAGGGGTTTATGATGAGCAGTTCTTC. Protein product: CASRRAGVYDEQFF.

This clonotype was observed a handful of times. The chain employs TRBV15 and TRBJ2-1, with 7 positions matching TRBD2. Germline CDR1 is LNHNV and CDR2 is YYDKDF (reference sequence). V trimming: 3 bases; J trimming: 7 bases; junction bases outside the gene matches: 12. The CDR3 covers 16 residues. CDR3 protein: CATSRGEGSGWNEQFF. Here the CDR3 DNA reads TGTGCCACCAGCAGGGGGGAGGGGTCGGGATGGAATGAGCAGTTCTTC.

This chain joins TRBV11-3 and TRBJ1-1; possible D gene TRBD1, 5 bases. The CDR3 runs 15 residues. Looked up from germline, CDR1 is SGHNT and CDR2 is YENEEA. Trimming cost V 5 bases and J 2 bases, with 15 bases left between them. CDR3 loop: CASSPSAGLNTEAFF. The CDR3 DNA reads as TGTGCCAGCAGCCCGTCGGCGGGGCTCAACACTGAAGCTTTCTTT.

J is TRBJ1-4 and V is TRBV5-4; 12 bases are shared with TRBD1. With 5 bases clipped from V and 8 bases from J, the junction kept 4 bases outside the gene matches. The CDR3 runs to 14 residues. Germline V gene lookup returns CDR1 SGHNT and CDR2 YYREEE (reference sequence). The CDR3 nucleotides read TGTGCCAGCAGGCCCGGGACAGGGGGCGAAAAACTGTTTTTT. Its protein product is CASRPGTGGEKLFF.

There are many counts of this clonotype. The DNA of the CDR3 is TGCAGTGCCCCCCCAGGGGATCTGGGCTACACCTTC. Translating it yields CSAPPGDLGYTF. The rearrangement links TRBV20-1 to TRBJ1-2; perhaps TRBD1 as D (6 bases). Trimming stripped 6 bases from V and 8 bases from J, with 16 bases between. The CDR3 spans 12 residues. The germline CDR1 and CDR2 sequences are DFQATT and SNEGSKA (reference sequence).

In this sample, this clonotype turned up a few times. The genes are TRBV20-1 and TRBJ1-5; D is perhaps TRBD1 (6 bases). From germline, CDR1 is DFQATT and CDR2 SNEGSKA (reference sequence). The ends were cut back, 6 bases at V and 2 bases at J, with 17 bases in the middle. The CDR3 spans 15 residues. Here the CDR3 reads CSAAWQGSGNQPQHF. CDR3 nucleotide sequence: TGCAGTGCCGCCTGGCAGGGGTCAGGCAATCAGCCCCAGCATTTT.

At least ten counts were recorded for this clonotype. The chain combines TRBV24-1 with TRBJ2-3; 8 bases are a match to TRBD1. V lost 4 bases to trimming and J lost 2 bases; unmatched junction nucleotides: 10. CDR3 length equals 17 residues. Germline V gives CDR1 KGHDR, CDR2 SFDVKD. In DNA, the CDR3 is TGTGCCACCAGTGACTATCCCGGGACAGGAATCACAGATACGCAGTATTTT. Protein: CATSDYPGTGITDTQYF.

The V call is TRBV7-2, the J call TRBJ2-3; TRBD2 matches 8 bases. Germline V gene data show CDR1 as SGHTA and CDR2 as FQGNSA. V dropped 0 bases and J dropped 1; count of bases not matched to a gene: 3. The CDR3 spans 16 residues. The CDR3 sequence: CASSLAGRGGTDTQYF. CDR3 nucleotides: TGTGCCAGCAGCTTAGCTGGGCGGGGGGGCACAGATACGCAGTATTTT. Using reference TRBV7-2 and TRBJ2-3 for the parts outside the CDR3, the full variable domain is GAGVSQSPSNKVTEKGKDVELRCDPISGHTALYWYRQSLGQGLEFLIYFQGNSAPDKSGLPSDRFSAERTGGSVSTLTIQRTQQEDSAVYLCASSLAGRGGTDTQYFGPGTRLTVL.